These T cell receptor beta chains were read from a single sample in a study of blood T cell repertoires in COVID-19. Method: immunoSEQ multiplex PCR; TCRdb's copy keeps in-frame clones and lacks some. The sample shows fewer than 100,000 clones, 87% of them seen only once. Sequenced: peripheral blood. The origin of the receptors is a human donor in a cohort sampled during active COVID-19. Each CDR3 is given with its conserved first and last residue. Fields, in order: V gene, D gene, J gene, clone size, CDR3 DNA, CDR3 protein. The D gene is left open where the match is weak. Some rows have no size entry. The others give once, few or many, or a class for an expanded clone.

TRBV11-2	-	TRBJ2-2	-	TGTGCCAGCAGCTTATCGTTTTCCTCCTATAACACCGGGGAGCTGTTTTTT	CASSLSFSSYNTGELFF
TRBV9	TRBD1	TRBJ1-2	-	TGTGCCAGCAGCGTAGAGGCAGGGGGCTTCGGCTACACCTTC	CASSVEAGGFGYTF
TRBV6-5	-	TRBJ1-3	few	TGTGCCAGCAGTTTAACCGTCGGTGAGAGGAACACCATATATTTT	CASSLTVGERNTIYF
TRBV19	TRBD2	TRBJ2-1	-	TGTGCCAGTAGTCCCTCGGCGGGGGGCATGTTTTCCTACAATGAGCAGTTCTTC	CASSPSAGGMFSYNEQFF
TRBV6-5	-	TRBJ1-1	-	TGTGCCAGCAGTTCCAGTACGAACACTGAAGCTTTCTTT	CASSSSTNTEAFF
TRBV9	TRBD2	TRBJ2-3	-	TGTGCCAGCAGCCTAGGACTAGCGCGAGATACGCAGTATTTT	CASSLGLARDTQYF
TRBV4-3	-	TRBJ1-5	-	TGCGCCAGCAGCCAAGATATGGGAGAGCCCCAGCATTTT	CASSQDMGEPQHF
TRBV11-2	-	TRBJ2-6	once	TGTGCCAGCAGCAAGCGCTCTGGGGCCAACGTCCTGACTTTC	CASSKRSGANVLTF
TRBV18	TRBD1	TRBJ1-2	-	TGTGCCAGCTCCCCGCCGGGACAGGGGGCGCAGGGCTACACCTTC	CASSPPGQGAQGYTF
TRBV13	TRBD1	TRBJ2-7	once	TGTGCCAGCAGCTTTGGACAGGTCTACGAGCAGTACTTC	CASSFGQVYEQYF
TRBV29-1	-	TRBJ2-1	-	TGCAGCGTTGACCCCGGGAGGGGGCAGAATGAGCAGTTCTTC	CSVDPGRGQNEQFF
TRBV7-2	-	TRBJ1-2	-	TGTGCCAGCAGCTTGGACTTGAACTATGGCTACACCTTC	CASSLDLNYGYTF
TRBV7-9	TRBD1	TRBJ1-6	-	TGTGCCAGCAGCTCCGGACAGGGGGATTCACCCCTCCACTTT	CASSSGQGDSPLHF
TRBV6-6	TRBD2	TRBJ2-5	-	TGTGCCAGCAGTCCGCCCCTAGCGGGGGGGCTTGAGACCCAGTACTTC	CASSPPLAGGLETQYF
TRBV28	-	TRBJ1-5	-	TGTGCCAGCAGGTCCCGGGGTATGGGCAATCAGCCCCAGCATTTT	CASRSRGMGNQPQHF
TRBV11-1	-	TRBJ2-1	-	TGTGCCAGCAGCAAGGGGCGGGGCTACAATGAGCAGTTCTTC	CASSKGRGYNEQFF
TRBV28	-	TRBJ2-4	-	TGTGCCAGCAGCACAAGACAGTTCCTAGCCAAAAACATTCAGTACTTC	CASSTRQFLAKNIQYF
TRBV5-1	-	TRBJ2-2	once	TGCGCCAGCAGCTCGCTCGGGACAAGCCCCGGGGAGCTGTTTTTT	CASSSLGTSPGELFF
TRBV20-1	-	TRBJ2-5	-	TGCAGTGCTAGGGGCGGGGAGACCCAGTACTTC	CSARGGETQYF